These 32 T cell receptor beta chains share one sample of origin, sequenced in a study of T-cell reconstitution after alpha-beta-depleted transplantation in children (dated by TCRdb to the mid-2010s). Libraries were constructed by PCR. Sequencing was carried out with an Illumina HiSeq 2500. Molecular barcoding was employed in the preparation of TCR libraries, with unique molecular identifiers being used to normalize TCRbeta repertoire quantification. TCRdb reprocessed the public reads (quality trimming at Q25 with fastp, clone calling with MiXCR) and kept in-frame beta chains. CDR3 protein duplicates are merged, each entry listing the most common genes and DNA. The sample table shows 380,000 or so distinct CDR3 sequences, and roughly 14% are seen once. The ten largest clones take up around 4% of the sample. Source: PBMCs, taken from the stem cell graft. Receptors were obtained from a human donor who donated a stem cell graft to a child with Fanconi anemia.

DNA for the CDR3: TGTGCCAGCAGCCCCGGGACAGTGGCGAATGAGCAGTTCTTC. It is translated as CASSPGTVANEQFF. V gene TRBV6-1 combines with J gene TRBJ2-1; TRBD1 aligns across 7 bases. J lost 7 bases, V lost 6 bases, and 9 bases had no gene match. In germline, CDR1 is MNHNS, CDR2 SASEGT. The CDR3 runs 14 residues.

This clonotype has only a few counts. The CDR3, as DNA: TGTGCCAGCAGACGACAGGGGAATCAGCCCCAGCATTTT. It specifies CASRRQGNQPQHF. The chain uses TRBV12-3 or TRBV12-4 and TRBJ1-5; 8 nucleotides agree with TRBD1. The junction had 2 bases not matched to a gene; V was cut back by 6 bases and J by 4 bases. The CDR3 is 13 residues long.

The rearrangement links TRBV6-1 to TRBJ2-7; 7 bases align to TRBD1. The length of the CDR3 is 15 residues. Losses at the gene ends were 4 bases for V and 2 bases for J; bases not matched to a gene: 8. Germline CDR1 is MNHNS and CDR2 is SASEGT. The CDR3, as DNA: TGTGCCAGCAGTGGATCCGGGACAGCCGCCTACGAGCAGTACGTC. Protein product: CASSGSGTAAYEQYV.

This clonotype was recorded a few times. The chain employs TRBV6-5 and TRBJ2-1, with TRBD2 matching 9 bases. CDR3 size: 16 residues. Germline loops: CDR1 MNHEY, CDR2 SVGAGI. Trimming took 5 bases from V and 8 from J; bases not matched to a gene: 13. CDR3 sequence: CASSLGGSGGVHEQFF. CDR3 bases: TGTGCCAGCAGTCTAGGGGGTAGCGGGGGTGTGCATGAGCAGTTCTTC.

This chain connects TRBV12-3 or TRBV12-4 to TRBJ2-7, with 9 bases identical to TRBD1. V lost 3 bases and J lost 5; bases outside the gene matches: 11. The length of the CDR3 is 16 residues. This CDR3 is CASSFGSGTGRNEQYF. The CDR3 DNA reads TGTGCCAGCAGTTTTGGCTCCGGGACAGGGAGGAACGAGCAGTACTTC.

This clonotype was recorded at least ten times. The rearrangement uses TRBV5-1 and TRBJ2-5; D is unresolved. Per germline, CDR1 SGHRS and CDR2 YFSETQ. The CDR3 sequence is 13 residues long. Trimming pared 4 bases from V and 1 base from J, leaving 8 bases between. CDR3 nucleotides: TGCGCCAGCAGCCGTGAAGTCCAAGAGACCCAGTACTTC. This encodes CASSREVQETQYF.

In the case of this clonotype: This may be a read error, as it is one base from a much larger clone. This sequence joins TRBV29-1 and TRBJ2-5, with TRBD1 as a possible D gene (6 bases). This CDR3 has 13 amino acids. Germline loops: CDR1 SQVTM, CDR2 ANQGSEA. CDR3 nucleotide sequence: TGCTGCGTTGAGAAAAACAGGGTGGAGACCCAGTACTTC. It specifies CCVEKNRVETQYF.

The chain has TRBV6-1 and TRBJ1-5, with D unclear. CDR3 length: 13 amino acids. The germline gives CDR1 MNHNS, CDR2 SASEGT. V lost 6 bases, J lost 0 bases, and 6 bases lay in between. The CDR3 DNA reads TGTGCCAGCAGAGGGTTTAGCAATCAGCCCCAGCATTTT. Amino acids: CASRGFSNQPQHF.

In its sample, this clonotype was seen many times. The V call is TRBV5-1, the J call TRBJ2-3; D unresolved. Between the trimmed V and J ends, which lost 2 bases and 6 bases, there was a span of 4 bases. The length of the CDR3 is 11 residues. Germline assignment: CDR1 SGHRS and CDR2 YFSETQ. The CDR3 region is CASSLFDTQYF. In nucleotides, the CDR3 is TGCGCCAGCAGCTTATTCGATACGCAGTATTTT.

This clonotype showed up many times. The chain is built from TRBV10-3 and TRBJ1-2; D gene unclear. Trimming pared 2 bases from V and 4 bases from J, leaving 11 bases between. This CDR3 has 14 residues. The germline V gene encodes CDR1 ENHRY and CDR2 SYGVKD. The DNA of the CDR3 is TGTGCCATCAGTGAGGAAACTTGGACCTATGGCTACACCTTC. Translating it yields CAISEETWTYGYTF.

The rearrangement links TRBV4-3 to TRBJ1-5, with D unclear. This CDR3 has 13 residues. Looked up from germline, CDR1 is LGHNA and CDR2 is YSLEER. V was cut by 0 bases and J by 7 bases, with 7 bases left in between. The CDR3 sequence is CASSQDEAQPQHF. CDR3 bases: TGCGCCAGCAGCCAAGACGAGGCGCAGCCCCAGCATTTT.

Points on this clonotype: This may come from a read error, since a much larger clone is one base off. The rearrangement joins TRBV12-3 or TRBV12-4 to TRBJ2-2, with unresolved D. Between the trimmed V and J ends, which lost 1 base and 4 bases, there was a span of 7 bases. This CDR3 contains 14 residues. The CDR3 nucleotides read TGTGCCAGCAGTTTAGAGTTAAGCACCGGGGAGCTGTTTTTT. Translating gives CASSLELSTGELFF.

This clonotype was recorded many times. The CDR3 DNA is TGTGCCAGCAGTCCTTACCCCCAGGGAACTAATGAAAAACTGTTTTTT. Protein product: CASSPYPQGTNEKLFF. The chain employs TRBV28 and TRBJ1-4; the D gene is possibly TRBD1 (5 bases). The CDR3 is 16 residues long. V was shortened by 5 bases and J by 1 base, with 14 bases between the two germline ends. Germline V CDR1 and CDR2: MDHEN, SYDVKM. Full variable domain (remainder filled in from reference TRBV28 and TRBJ1-4): DVKVTQSSRYLVKRTGEKVFLECVQDMDHENMFWYRQDPGLGLRLIYFSYDVKMKEKGDIPEGYSVSREKKERFSLILESASTNQTSMYLCASSPYPQGTNEKLFFGSGTQLSVL.

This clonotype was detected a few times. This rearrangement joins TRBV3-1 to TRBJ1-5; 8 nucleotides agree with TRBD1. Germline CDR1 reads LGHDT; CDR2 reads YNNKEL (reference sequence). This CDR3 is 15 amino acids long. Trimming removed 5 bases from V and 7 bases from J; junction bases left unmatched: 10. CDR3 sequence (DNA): TGTGCCAGCAGCTCGGACCCGGACAGGGCCCAGCCCCAGCATTTT. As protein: CASSSDPDRAQPQHF.

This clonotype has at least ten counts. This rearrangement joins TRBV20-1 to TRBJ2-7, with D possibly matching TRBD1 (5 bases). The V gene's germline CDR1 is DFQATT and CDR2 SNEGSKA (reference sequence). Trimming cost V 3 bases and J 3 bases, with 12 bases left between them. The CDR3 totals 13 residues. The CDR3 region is CSARDTLGYEQYF. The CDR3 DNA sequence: TGCAGTGCTAGGGACACCCTGGGCTACGAGCAGTACTTC.

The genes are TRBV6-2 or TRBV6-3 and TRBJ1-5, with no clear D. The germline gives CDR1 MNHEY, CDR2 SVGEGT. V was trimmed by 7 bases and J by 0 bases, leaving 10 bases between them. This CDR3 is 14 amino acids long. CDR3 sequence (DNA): TGTGCCAGCAAATGGCCGGATAGCAATCAGCCCCAGCATTTT. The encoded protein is CASKWPDSNQPQHF.

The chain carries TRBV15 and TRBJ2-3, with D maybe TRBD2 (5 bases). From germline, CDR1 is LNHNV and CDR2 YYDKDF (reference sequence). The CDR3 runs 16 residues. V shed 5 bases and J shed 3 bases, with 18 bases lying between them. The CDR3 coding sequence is TGTGCCACCAGCTATCCCCGGGATACCAGAACAGATACGCAGTATTTT. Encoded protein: CATSYPRDTRTDTQYF.

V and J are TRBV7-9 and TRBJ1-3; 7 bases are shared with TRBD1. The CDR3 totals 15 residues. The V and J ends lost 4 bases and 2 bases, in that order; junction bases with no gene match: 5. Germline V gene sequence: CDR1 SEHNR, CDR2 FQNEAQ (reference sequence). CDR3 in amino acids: CASSSTGVPGNTIYF. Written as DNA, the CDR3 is TGTGCCAGCAGCTCTACAGGGGTTCCTGGAAACACCATATATTTT.

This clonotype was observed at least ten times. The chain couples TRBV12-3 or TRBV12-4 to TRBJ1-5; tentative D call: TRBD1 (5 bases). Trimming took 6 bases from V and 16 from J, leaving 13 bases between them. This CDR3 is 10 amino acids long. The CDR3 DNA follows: TGTGCCAGCAGGGAGACAGCAGCACATTTT. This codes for CASRETAAHF.

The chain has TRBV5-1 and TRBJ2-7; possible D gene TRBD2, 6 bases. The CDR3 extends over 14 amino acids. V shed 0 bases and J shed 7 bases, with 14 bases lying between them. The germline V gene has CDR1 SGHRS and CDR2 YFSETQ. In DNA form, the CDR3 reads TGCGCCAGCAGCTTGGGAAGGGGAGGATTAGAGCAGTACTTC. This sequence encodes CASSLGRGGLEQYF.

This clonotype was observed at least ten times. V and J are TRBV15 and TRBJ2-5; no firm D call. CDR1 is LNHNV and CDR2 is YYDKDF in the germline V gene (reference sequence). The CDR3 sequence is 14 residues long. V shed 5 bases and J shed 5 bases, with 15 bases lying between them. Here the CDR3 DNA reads TGTGCCACCAGCTTACCAGGAGTACTGGAGACCCAGTACTTC. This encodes CATSLPGVLETQYF.

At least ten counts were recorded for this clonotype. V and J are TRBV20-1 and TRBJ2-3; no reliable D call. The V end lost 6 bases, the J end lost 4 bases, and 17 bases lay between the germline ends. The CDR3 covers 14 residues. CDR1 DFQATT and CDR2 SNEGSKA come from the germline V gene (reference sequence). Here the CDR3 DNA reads TGCAGTGCCCCTTCTTCATTACTCGCAGATACGCAGTATTTT. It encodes CSAPSSLLADTQYF.

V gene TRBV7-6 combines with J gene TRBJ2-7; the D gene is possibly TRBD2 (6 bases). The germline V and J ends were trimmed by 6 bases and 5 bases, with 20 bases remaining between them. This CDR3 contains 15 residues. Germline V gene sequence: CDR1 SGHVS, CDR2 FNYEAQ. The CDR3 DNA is TGTGCCAGCAGTTCACTTTCGGGAGAGCGCCACGAGCAGTACTTC. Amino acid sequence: CASSSLSGERHEQYF.

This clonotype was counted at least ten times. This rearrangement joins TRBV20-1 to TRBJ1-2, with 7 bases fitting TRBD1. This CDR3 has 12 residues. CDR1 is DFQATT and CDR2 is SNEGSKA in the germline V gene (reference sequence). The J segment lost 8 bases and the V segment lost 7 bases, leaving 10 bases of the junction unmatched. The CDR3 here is CSGRGTAGGYTF. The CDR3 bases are TGCAGTGGGAGGGGGACAGCTGGCGGCTACACCTTC.

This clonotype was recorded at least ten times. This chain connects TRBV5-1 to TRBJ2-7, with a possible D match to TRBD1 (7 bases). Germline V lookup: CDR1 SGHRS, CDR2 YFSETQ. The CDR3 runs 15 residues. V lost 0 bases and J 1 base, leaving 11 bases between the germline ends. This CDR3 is CASSLAAGGSYEQYF. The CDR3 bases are TGCGCCAGCAGCTTGGCTGCAGGGGGGTCCTACGAGCAGTACTTC.

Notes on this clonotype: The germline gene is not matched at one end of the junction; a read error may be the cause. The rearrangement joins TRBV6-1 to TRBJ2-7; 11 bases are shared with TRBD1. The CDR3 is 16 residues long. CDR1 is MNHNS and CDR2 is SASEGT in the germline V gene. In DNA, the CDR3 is TGTGCCAGCAGTGAACGTTTGGGACAGGGGGGATACGAGGAGTACTTC. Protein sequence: CASSERLGQGGYEEYF.

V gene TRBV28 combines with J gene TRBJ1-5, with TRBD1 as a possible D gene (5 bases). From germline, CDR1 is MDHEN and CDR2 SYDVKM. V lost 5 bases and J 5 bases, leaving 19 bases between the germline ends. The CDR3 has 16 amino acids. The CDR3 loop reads CASSPGLRGTDQPQHF. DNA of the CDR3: TGTGCCAGCAGTCCTGGACTAAGGGGTACTGATCAGCCCCAGCATTTT.

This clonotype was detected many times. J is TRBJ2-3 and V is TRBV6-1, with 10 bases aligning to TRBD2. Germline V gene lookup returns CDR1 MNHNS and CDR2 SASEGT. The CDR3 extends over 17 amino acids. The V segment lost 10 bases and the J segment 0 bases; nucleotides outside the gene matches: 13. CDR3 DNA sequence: TGTGCCATCAGGGAAGCGGGGGGGCCTGATAGCACAGATACGCAGTATTTT. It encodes CAIREAGGPDSTDTQYF.

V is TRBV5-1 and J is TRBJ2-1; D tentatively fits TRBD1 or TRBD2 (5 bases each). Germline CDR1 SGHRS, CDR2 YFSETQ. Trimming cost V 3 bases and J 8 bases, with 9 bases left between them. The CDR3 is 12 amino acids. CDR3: CASSWDVDEQFF. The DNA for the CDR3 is TGCGCCAGCAGCTGGGACGTTGATGAGCAGTTCTTC.

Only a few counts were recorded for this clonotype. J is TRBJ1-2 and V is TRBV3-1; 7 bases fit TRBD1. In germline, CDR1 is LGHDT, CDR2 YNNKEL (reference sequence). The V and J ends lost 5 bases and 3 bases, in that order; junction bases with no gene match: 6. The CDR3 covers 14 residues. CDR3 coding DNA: TGTGCCAGCAGCAAGAAAGGGACAGACTATGGCTACACCTTC. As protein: CASSKKGTDYGYTF.

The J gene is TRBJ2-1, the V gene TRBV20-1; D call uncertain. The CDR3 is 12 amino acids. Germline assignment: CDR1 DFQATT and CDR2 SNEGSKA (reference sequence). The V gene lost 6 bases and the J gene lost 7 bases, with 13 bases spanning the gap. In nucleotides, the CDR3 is TGCAGTGCAAAAACGGTGGGAAATGAGCAGTTCTTC. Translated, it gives CSAKTVGNEQFF.

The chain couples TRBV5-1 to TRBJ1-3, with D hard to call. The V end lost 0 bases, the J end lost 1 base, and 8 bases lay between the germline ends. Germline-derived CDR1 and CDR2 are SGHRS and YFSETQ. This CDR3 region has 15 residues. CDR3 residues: CASSLASASGNTIYF. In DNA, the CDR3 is TGCGCCAGCAGCTTGGCATCGGCTTCTGGAAACACCATATATTTT.